This entry concerns a single TCR beta chain. Authors' analysis steps: Researchers report that nucleated cell counts were estimated from reference gene primer amplification. Measured with immunoSEQ multiplex PCR; TCRdb has only the in-frame clones, and not every one. V, J and clone size were drawn from that table, and D and trimming were deduced from the DNA. The top ten hold around 14% of the sample, which has about 190,000 clones, about 86% seen once. The CDR3 has 16 residues. J was trimmed by 7 bases and V by 3 bases; bases with no gene match: 7. The germline V gene encodes CDR1 LGHDT and CDR2 YNNKEL (reference sequence). These data originate in a study of blood T cell repertoires in COVID-19. The wider study: COVID-19 samples from acute and convalescent phases originated in the United States, Italy and Spain. PBMCs, B-cell-depleted T cells, or T cells were the source of the cDNA or gDNA that made up the material.

This sequence was found in a man aged 25-45 years with active or convalescent COVID-19. The genes are TRBV3-1 (or the pseudogene TRBV3-2) and TRBJ2-1; 12 nucleotides align to TRBD2. Sequencing was carried out using peripheral blood. The CDR3 loop reads CASSQSSGGAENEQFF. The CDR3 bases are TGTGCCAGCAGCCAGTCTAGCGGGGGGGCTGAGAATGAGCAGTTCTTC.